Presented here are 11 T cell receptor beta chains from one specimen sequenced in a study of Ad26.COV2.S vaccination and SARS-CoV-2 variants. This table comes from immunoSEQ multiplex PCR, and its TCRdb copy is limited to in-frame clones, with some not included. The repertoire consists of around 310,000 clones, with 90% occurring once and the leading ten covering approximately 5.8%. The treatment denotes: about 20 received Ad26.COV2.S at low or high dose, single or two shots; about 5 received placebo; per-sample allocation not given. Following the first vaccine or placebo injection, samples were taken on day 63. The input for sequencing was peripheral blood, taken in a trial of Ad26.COV2.S vaccine versus placebo. These receptors all come from a person between 18 and 65 years old who received the Ad26.COV2.S COVID-19 vaccine or a placebo.

The chain couples TRBV6-2 or TRBV6-3 to TRBJ1-1; possibly TRBD1 for D (6 bases). Trimming pared 6 bases from V and 0 bases from J, leaving 23 bases between. CDR3 length equals 18 residues. Per the germline V gene, CDR1 is MNHEY and CDR2 is SVGEGT. The CDR3 coding sequence is TGTGCCAGCAGCCCTCTTATGGGTCAACAGGGTCTGAACACTGAAGCTTTCTTT. This codes for CASSPLMGQQGLNTEAFF.

The chain employs TRBV7-2 and TRBJ2-6, with 9 bases identical to TRBD1. The CDR3 is made up of 16 amino acids. J was trimmed by 2 bases and V by 5 bases; bases with no gene match: 4. Looked up from germline, CDR1 is SGHTA and CDR2 is FQGNSA. The CDR3 sequence: CASSPRTGAGANVLTF. The CDR3 DNA sequence: TGTGCCAGCAGCCCCCGGACAGGGGCTGGGGCCAACGTCCTGACTTTC.

This sequence joins TRBV19 and TRBJ1-5; D possibly corresponds to TRBD1 (6 bases). Germline values: CDR1 LNHDA, CDR2 SQIVND (reference sequence). This CDR3 contains 14 residues. The ends were cut back, 3 bases at V and 2 bases at J, with 8 bases in the middle. The CDR3 loop reads CASSMSGGNQPQHF. The CDR3 DNA is TGTGCCAGTAGTATGTCAGGGGGCAATCAGCCCCAGCATTTT.

CDR3 DNA: TGTGCCAGTAGTCCCGGGATATTATACGAGCAGTACGTC. This sequence encodes CASSPGILYEQYV. This chain links TRBV19 with TRBJ2-7, with D possibly TRBD2 on 5 matching bases. Germline V CDR1 and CDR2: LNHDA, SQIVND (reference sequence). The CDR3 has 13 residues. V was pared by 5 bases and J by 4 bases, with 12 bases between.

This chain uses TRBV11-2 with TRBJ2-4; TRBD1 is a possible D gene (5 bases). This CDR3 comprises 17 residues. Germline V CDR1 and CDR2: SGHAT, FQNNGV. Between the trimmed V and J ends, which lost 5 bases and 7 bases, there was a span of 24 bases. The CDR3 is CASSLTQNPGKENIQYF. The CDR3 DNA sequence: TGTGCCAGCAGCCTAACTCAAAACCCAGGGAAAGAGAACATTCAGTACTTC.

V is TRBV24-1 and J is TRBJ2-3; 8 nucleotides agree with TRBD2. V shed 6 bases and J 1 base; nucleotides not matched to a gene: 5. Per the germline V gene, CDR1 is KGHDR and CDR2 is SFDVKD. The CDR3 extends over 15 amino acids. The CDR3 reads CATSSGRGRTDTQYF. In DNA, the CDR3 is TGTGCCACCAGTAGCGGGAGAGGTCGCACAGATACGCAGTATTTT.

The chain recombines TRBV5-1 with TRBJ1-4, with 7 bases aligning to TRBD1. Germline V gene sequence: CDR1 SGHRS, CDR2 YFSETQ. Trimming took 9 bases from V and 7 from J; bases not matched to a gene: 12. This CDR3 has 14 amino acids. The chain's CDR3 is CATREVGTAEKLFF. The CDR3 DNA reads TGCGCCACCCGGGAAGTGGGGACAGCTGAAAAACTGTTTTTT.

The chain employs TRBV5-5 and TRBJ1-1, with TRBD1 matching 7 bases. The CDR3 sequence is 17 residues long. Germline V gene data show CDR1 as SGHKS and CDR2 as YYEKEE (reference sequence). Germline trimming cut 1 base from V and 4 bases from J; bases unmatched to any gene: 13. The DNA of the CDR3 is TGTGCCAGCAGCTTGACCTCCGGGACAGCCAAGAGCACTGAAGCTTTCTTT. It codes for CASSLTSGTAKSTEAFF.

The V call is TRBV9, the J call TRBJ1-1, with TRBD1 identical over 7 bases. With V trimmed by 1 base and J by 4 bases, 10 bases remained unmatched. Germline V CDR1 and CDR2: SGDLS, YYNGEE. The CDR3 sequence is 16 residues long. The CDR3, as DNA: TGTGCCAGCAGCGTAAACAGGGACAGCCTGGGCACTGAAGCTTTCTTT. Its translation: CASSVNRDSLGTEAFF.

Only one count was recorded for this clone. The chain uses TRBV27 and TRBJ1-3, with 7 bases fitting TRBD1. The length of the CDR3 is 15 residues. The germline CDR1 and CDR2 sequences are MNHEY and SMNVEV (reference sequence). The V gene end was trimmed by 8 bases and the J gene end by 7 bases; junction bases not matched to a gene: 14. CDR3 DNA: TGTGCCAGCCTCAGTTTATCGGGACAGTCGAACACCATATATTTT. Translated, it gives CASLSLSGQSNTIYF.

The chain recombines TRBV4-2 with TRBJ2-5; TRBD2 agrees at 8 bases. The CDR3 loop spans 14 amino acids. In germline, CDR1 is LGHNA, CDR2 YNFKEQ. Trimming took 0 bases from V and 3 from J; bases not matched to a gene: 0. CDR3 DNA sequence: TGTGCCAGCAGCCAAGACGGGGGGGAAGAGACCCAGTACTTC. It encodes CASSQDGGEETQYF.